This T cell receptor beta chain was obtained from a study of response to subunit inactivated influenza vaccine. Relative to its sample, this clonotype is medium-sized. Each CDR3 protein is one row after TCRdb ran MiXCR on the RT-PCR reads. The sample holds roughly 190,000 distinct CDR3 sequences, about an eighth seen once. This CDR3 has 14 amino acids. The V and J ends lost 4 bases and 3 bases respectively, with 13 bases between them. Germline-derived CDR1 and CDR2 are WSHSY and SAAADI. These data also formed part of another study, on T cells expressing NK-cell markers. That work contributes: Libraries used 5'RACE template switching adding universal primer site and UMIs.

This sample comprised CD8+ T cells sorted from PBMCs, obtained about 11 days after vaccination. J is TRBJ2-7 and V is TRBV10-2, with D perhaps being TRBD1 or TRBD2 (5 bases each). The sequence was obtained from a man aged 45-65 years who received an inactivated influenza vaccine. The CDR3 spells CASSAGTAVYEQYF. CDR3 coding DNA: TGCGCCAGCAGTGCCGGGACGGCCGTCTACGAGCAGTACTTC.